This T cell receptor beta chain came from a study of naive and memory T cell subsets. The SP2 primer and nested alpha and beta constant region primers amplified ligated cDNA in four rounds. Alpha and beta constant region primers primed reverse transcription for blood and skin samples. TCRdb processed the 5' RACE reads anew with MiXCR; each CDR3 protein has one entry. The table includes over 45,000 distinct CDR3 sequences, around 7.3% detected once. This CDR3 is 16 amino acids long. V was pared by 10 bases and J by 6 bases, with 18 bases of the junction left unmatched. Germline-derived CDR1 and CDR2 are LNHDA and SQIVND (reference sequence). An oligonucleotide containing a UMI was ligated to the 3' end of TCR cDNA. RNA was extracted from around 2.7 ml of whole blood of healthy adults. This clonotype was recorded many times.

The genes are TRBV19 and TRBJ1-5; 7 bases align to TRBD1. The sequence derives from a female donor in good health. CDR3 coding DNA: TGTGCCACCCGGGGCACCGGGACAGTATCATCTCAGCCCCAGCATTTT. This encodes CATRGTGTVSSQPQHF.